The 23 T cell receptor beta chains listed next were all sequenced from one sample in a study of response to subunit inactivated influenza vaccine. TCRdb itself ran the RT-PCR reads through MiXCR, one entry per CDR3 protein. The repertoire holds roughly 700,000 distinct CDR3 sequences, about 15% seen once, with approximately 7% in the top ten. The sample in question was PBMCs from blood, obtained roughly 15 days before vaccination. The receptors here all came from a man aged 45-65 years who received an inactivated influenza vaccine.

This clonotype was observed a few times. The chain employs TRBV4-1 and TRBJ2-3; D is unclear. The length of the CDR3 is 15 residues. V was clipped by 0 bases and J by 0 bases, with 7 bases between them. CDR1 and CDR2 (germline): MGHRA, YSYEKL. The CDR3 coding sequence is TGCGCCAGCAGCCAAGATTCCGGCAGCACAGATACGCAGTATTTT. Protein product: CASSQDSGSTDTQYF.

The DNA of the CDR3 is TGTGCCAGCGGGTCTGGGCCCGGGGCCATAGATACGCAGTATTTT. Residues: CASGSGPGAIDTQYF. The chain couples TRBV12-3 or TRBV12-4 to TRBJ2-3; D tentatively fits TRBD1 or TRBD2 (5 bases each). V shed 8 bases and J shed 5 bases, with 20 bases lying between them. This CDR3 spans 15 amino acids.

This clonotype was seen a few times. The chain uses TRBV6-1 and TRBJ1-5; D not resolved. The ends were cut back, 6 bases at V and 1 base at J, with 10 bases in the middle. This CDR3 has 14 residues. Germline lookup yields CDR1 MNHNS and CDR2 SASEGT. The chain's CDR3 is CASRRGGSNQPQHF. The CDR3 DNA sequence: TGTGCCAGCAGGCGGGGTGGGAGCAATCAGCCCCAGCATTTT.

The genes are TRBV28 and TRBJ2-1; 8 bases match TRBD1. CDR3 length: 16 residues. CDR1 MDHEN and CDR2 SYDVKM come from the germline V gene. J gave up 4 bases and V 2 bases, and 7 bases lay outside the gene matches. The CDR3 nucleotides are TGTGCCAGCAGTTTAGCGCAGGGGGCCGGTTACAATGAGCAGTTCTTC. Protein sequence: CASSLAQGAGYNEQFF.

This clonotype was found a few times. The V call is TRBV4-3, the J call TRBJ2-3, with D hard to call. This CDR3 comprises 15 residues. Per germline, CDR1 LGHNA and CDR2 YSLEER. The V and J ends lost 0 bases and 1 base respectively, with 8 bases between them. CDR3 DNA sequence: TGCGCCAGCAGCCAAGATCTACTGGGCACAGATACGCAGTATTTT. This codes for CASSQDLLGTDTQYF.

The genes are TRBV3-1 and TRBJ2-5, with a possible D match to TRBD2 (6 bases). CDR3 length: 18 amino acids. The germline CDR1 and CDR2 sequences are LGHDT and YNNKEL (reference sequence). Deletions cut 10 bases from V and 1 base from J, with 28 bases between. The CDR3 sequence is CATTKPGSGTRGQETQYF. The CDR3 DNA follows: TGTGCCACCACCAAGCCGGGCTCTGGGACTCGCGGCCAAGAGACCCAGTACTTC.

This clonotype was counted between two and nine times. The J gene is TRBJ1-5, the V gene TRBV6-5; a weak D match, TRBD1 (5 bases). The CDR3 is 14 residues long. V dropped 0 bases and J dropped 10 bases, with 13 bases sitting between them. CDR1 is MNHEY, CDR2 SVGAGI, per germline. The CDR3 DNA follows: TGTGCCAGCAGTTACTCGGGCCAGGGTGGCCCCCAGCATTTT. This translates into CASSYSGQGGPQHF.

The J gene is TRBJ1-5, the V gene TRBV6-1, with 8 positions matching TRBD1. The germline V gene encodes CDR1 MNHNS and CDR2 SASEGT. The CDR3 consists of 14 residues. After removal of 6 bases from V and 6 bases from J, the junction contained 7 bases not matched to a gene. CDR3 DNA: TGTGCCAGCAGCTCGGACAGGGCCACTCAGCCCCAGCATTTT. It specifies CASSSDRATQPQHF.

A few counts support this clonotype. The chain joins TRBV5-4 to TRBJ2-4; 7 bases align to TRBD1. The V and J ends lost 5 bases and 7 bases, in that order; junction bases with no gene match: 9. Germline CDR1 is SGHNT and CDR2 is YYREEE (reference sequence). The CDR3 has 14 residues. The CDR3 reads CASRPDRATNIQYF. CDR3 DNA: TGTGCCAGCAGACCAGACAGGGCCACCAACATTCAGTACTTC.

The chain joins TRBV5-1 to TRBJ2-3; 11 bases align to TRBD1. Germline lookup yields CDR1 SGHRS and CDR2 YFSETQ. V lost 3 bases and J lost 2; bases outside the gene matches: 8. This CDR3 has 17 amino acids. The CDR3 here is CASSWTGGGTATDTQYF. DNA for the CDR3: TGCGCCAGCAGCTGGACAGGGGGCGGGACTGCCACAGATACGCAGTATTTT.

This clonotype was recorded a few times. J is TRBJ2-5 and V is TRBV24-1; possible D gene TRBD2, 6 bases. V was shortened by 3 bases and J by 4 bases, with 11 bases between the two germline ends. Germline V gives CDR1 KGHDR, CDR2 SFDVKD. The CDR3 is made up of 14 amino acids. CDR3 residues: CATSDMTGRETQYF. In DNA, the CDR3 is TGTGCCACCAGTGATATGACCGGGAGAGAGACCCAGTACTTC.

The rearrangement uses TRBV4-3 and TRBJ2-5, with 7 nucleotides matching TRBD1. Germline CDR1 is LGHNA and CDR2 is YSLEER. The CDR3 has 14 residues. V lost 4 bases to trimming and J lost 5 bases; unmatched junction nucleotides: 7. The CDR3 coding sequence is TGCGCCAGCAGCCGTAACAGGGGTCGGGAGACCCAGTACTTC. Residues: CASSRNRGRETQYF.

The CDR3 loop is CATSRGGLVRETQYF. In DNA form, the CDR3 reads TGTGCCACCAGCAGAGGGGGACTAGTTCGTGAGACCCAGTACTTC. The V call is TRBV15, the J call TRBJ2-5; 8 nucleotides line up with TRBD2. V lost 1 base to trimming and J lost 5 bases; unmatched junction nucleotides: 6. CDR3 length: 15 residues. Germline V gene lookup returns CDR1 LNHNV and CDR2 YYDKDF (reference sequence).

This chain joins TRBV7-9 and TRBJ2-7, with TRBD1 identical over 7 bases. The CDR3 extends over 14 amino acids. The V segment lost 5 bases and the J segment 0 bases; nucleotides outside the gene matches: 4. CDR1 is SEHNR and CDR2 is FQNEAQ in the germline V gene (reference sequence). The CDR3 DNA is TGTGCCAGCAGCCCACAGGGGATCTCCTACGAGCAGTACTTC. Protein sequence: CASSPQGISYEQYF. Full variable domain (outside the CDR3, taken from reference TRBV7-9 and TRBJ2-7): DTGVSQNPRHKITKRGQNVTFRCDPISEHNRLYWYRQTLGQGPEFLTYFQNEAQLEKSRLLSDRFSAERPKGSFSTLEIQRTEQGDSAMYLCASSPQGISYEQYFGPGTRLTVT.

CDR3 nucleotides: TGTGCCAGCGGTCCTGGGGGCCCACCCTACTATGGCTACACCTTC. Translating gives CASGPGGPPYYGYTF. The chain is built from TRBV28 and TRBJ1-2, with D possibly TRBD1 on 6 matching bases. The CDR3 sequence is 15 residues long. V lost 8 bases to trimming and J lost 3 bases, with 19 bases between them. Germline values: CDR1 MDHEN, CDR2 SYDVKM.

The V and J genes are TRBV3-1 and TRBJ2-1; D may be TRBD1 (6 bases). Germline assignment: CDR1 LGHDT and CDR2 YNNKEL (reference sequence). The CDR3 totals 16 residues. Trimming cost V 4 bases and J 4 bases, with 17 bases left between them. DNA for the CDR3: TGTGCCAGCAGCCGAGCCAGGGGCAGGGTATACAATGAGCAGTTCTTC. Encoded protein: CASSRARGRVYNEQFF.

This chain uses TRBV6-2 or TRBV6-3 with TRBJ2-7; D gene uncertain. The CDR3 sequence is 14 residues long. Germline CDR1 reads MNHEY; CDR2 reads SVGEGT. Trimming removed 2 bases at V and 2 bases at J, with 10 bases between. The CDR3: CASSYSELTYEQYF. In DNA form, the CDR3 reads TGTGCCAGCAGTTACAGTGAACTAACCTACGAGCAGTACTTC.

There are a few counts of this clonotype. The rearrangement links TRBV5-1 to TRBJ2-6; D possibly corresponds to TRBD2 (6 bases). CDR1 is SGHRS, CDR2 YFSETQ, per germline. CDR3 size: 17 residues. V lost 8 bases to trimming and J lost 0 bases, with 18 bases between them. The CDR3 here is CASETGGILSGANVLTF. For the CDR3, the DNA is TGCGCCAGTGAAACTGGCGGGATCCTCTCTGGGGCCAACGTCCTGACTTTC.

This clonotype appeared once. The CDR3 coding sequence is TGTGCCAGCAGTTACGCACCTGTCGTCGGGAGAAGGTACGAGCAGTACTTC. The encoded protein is CASSYAPVVGRRYEQYF. The chain recombines TRBV6-5 with TRBJ2-7; perhaps TRBD2 as D (6 bases). This CDR3 spans 17 amino acids. The V end lost 2 bases, the J end lost 4 bases, and 21 bases lay between the germline ends. The germline V gene encodes CDR1 MNHEY and CDR2 SVGAGI.

The chain combines TRBV7-2 with TRBJ2-2; D is perhaps TRBD2 (7 bases). This CDR3 region has 17 residues. The germline V gene encodes CDR1 SGHTA and CDR2 FQGNSA. Deletions cut 4 bases from V and 5 bases from J, with 20 bases between. The CDR3 here is CASSSPAGAWGTGELFF. The CDR3 DNA reads TGTGCCAGCAGCTCCCCTGCGGGGGCCTGGGGGACCGGGGAGCTGTTTTTT.

The table lists this clonotype with a few counts. This chain connects TRBV2 to TRBJ2-3; D perhaps matches TRBD2 (6 bases). This CDR3 contains 15 residues. V lost 2 bases, J lost 6 bases, and 15 bases lay in between. Germline V CDR1 and CDR2: SNHLY, FYNNEI. In DNA, the CDR3 is TGTGCCAGCAGTGAAAAGGGACTTTTCACGGATACGCAGTATTTT. Its translation is CASSEKGLFTDTQYF.

V and J are TRBV3-1 and TRBJ2-1, with D hard to call. The length of the CDR3 is 14 residues. Per the germline V gene, CDR1 is LGHDT and CDR2 is YNNKEL (reference sequence). V was cut by 1 base and J by 6 bases, with 10 bases left in between. The CDR3 region has the DNA TGTGCCAGCAGCCAAGGGCAGAATTCCAATGAGCAGTTCTTC. This codes for CASSQGQNSNEQFF.

The chain recombines TRBV29-1 with TRBJ2-1; 10 nucleotides align to TRBD2. Unmatched junction bases numbered 5, after V lost 6 bases and J lost 6 bases. This CDR3 region has 13 residues. The V gene's germline CDR1 is SQVTM and CDR2 ANQGSEA. CDR3 protein: CSVAGLAINEQFF. CDR3 in DNA: TGCAGCGTCGCGGGACTAGCGATCAATGAGCAGTTCTTC.